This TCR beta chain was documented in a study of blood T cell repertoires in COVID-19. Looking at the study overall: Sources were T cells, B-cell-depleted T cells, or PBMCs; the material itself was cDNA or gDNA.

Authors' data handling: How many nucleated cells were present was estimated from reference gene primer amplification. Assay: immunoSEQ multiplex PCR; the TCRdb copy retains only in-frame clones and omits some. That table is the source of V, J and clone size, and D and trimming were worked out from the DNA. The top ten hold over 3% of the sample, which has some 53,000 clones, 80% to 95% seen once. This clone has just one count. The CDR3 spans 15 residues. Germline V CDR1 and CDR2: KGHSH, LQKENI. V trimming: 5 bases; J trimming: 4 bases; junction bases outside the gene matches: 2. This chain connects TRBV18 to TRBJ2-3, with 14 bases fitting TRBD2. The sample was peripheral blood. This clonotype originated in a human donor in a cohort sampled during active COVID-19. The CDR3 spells CASSSGLAGADTQYF. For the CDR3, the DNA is TGTGCCAGCTCATCGGGACTAGCGGGAGCAGATACGCAGTATTTT. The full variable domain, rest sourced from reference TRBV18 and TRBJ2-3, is NAGVMQNPRHLVRRRGQEARLRCSPMKGHSHVYWYRQLPEEGLKFMVYLQKENIIDESGMPKERFSAEFPKEGPSILRIQQVVRGDSAAYFCASSSGLAGADTQYFGPGTRLTVL.